Listed below are T cell receptor beta chains from one sample, sequenced in a study of CD8+CD57+ T cells in acquired aplastic anemia. One entry per CDR3 protein results from TCRdb running MiXCR on the reads. This sample yields approximately 150,000 distinct CDR3 sequences, of which about half are seen a single time; about 2.9% belongs to the top ten. Sequenced sample: sorted CD4+, CD8+, or CD8+CD57+ T cells (not recorded which) from PBMCs. The receptors stem from a human donor with aplastic anemia. Each CDR3 is given without its conserved first and last residue. Fields, in order: V gene, J gene, CDR3 protein.

TRBV6-1	TRBJ2-2	ASIPPGQGNTGELF
TRBV2	TRBJ1-5	ASSQRPASNQPQH
TRBV15	TRBJ1-2	ATSRDREQGYT
TRBV19	TRBJ2-7	ASSQRDHEQY
TRBV14	TRBJ1-1	ASSQGTNTEAF
TRBV7-6	TRBJ2-1	ASSLADNEQF
TRBV24-1	TRBJ2-2	ASSLAGGPTGELF
TRBV20-1	TRBJ2-5	SGSTGTGGETQY
TRBV5-8	TRBJ2-3	ASSFSGTDTQY
TRBV7-9	TRBJ2-3	ASSLDTQY
TRBV7-2	TRBJ2-3	ASSHLDTQY
TRBV12-3/TRBV12-4	TRBJ2-1	ASSPPDRGYNEQF
TRBV12-3/TRBV12-4	TRBJ1-5	ASRLDSSNQPQH
TRBV6-2/TRBV6-3	TRBJ1-1	ASSNYSASQNTEAF
TRBV5-6	TRBJ2-2	ASSLWLTKGELF
TRBV10-3	TRBJ2-3	AISPLSTDTQY
TRBV20-1	TRBJ1-5	SARTGYSNQPQH
TRBV6-1	TRBJ2-5	ASSETGSGRETQY
TRBV4-2	TRBJ2-5	ASSVWQGDQETQY
TRBV7-2	TRBJ2-5	ASSKTSAGETQY
TRBV2	TRBJ2-7	ASTGDSYEQY
TRBV19	TRBJ2-7	ASSDGQRSSYEQY
TRBV2	TRBJ2-5	AKSGLGETQY
TRBV4-3	TRBJ2-7	ASSYTSAGEHEQY
TRBV7-2	TRBJ1-5	ASSRDQDQPQH
TRBV3-1	TRBJ1-2	ASSQGGRGYT
TRBV11-2	TRBJ2-7	ASSLTVVSLYEQY
TRBV24-1	TRBJ2-1	ATQGLAGGNEQF
TRBV4-3	TRBJ2-7	ASSHGQGSYEQY
TRBV20-1	TRBJ2-1	SARAGQGSYNEQF
TRBV7-2	TRBJ2-3	ASSLGGRDTQY
TRBV12-3/TRBV12-4	TRBJ2-1	ASNEPLTSGRGSEQF
TRBV18	TRBJ1-5	ASSPQGQENQPQH
TRBV7-9	TRBJ2-2	ASMDANTGELF
TRBV2	TRBJ1-2	ASSEIVGAYGYT
TRBV20-1	TRBJ1-2	SARGSAGSYGYT
TRBV25-1	TRBJ1-6	ASSDQRQMYNSPLH
TRBV3-1	TRBJ2-7	ASSQDYAHEQY
TRBV29-1	TRBJ1-1	SVPGTYRTEAF
TRBV7-2	TRBJ1-4	ASSRNVASEKLF
TRBV12-3/TRBV12-4	TRBJ2-2	ASSVGWGGGELF
TRBV5-1	TRBJ2-5	ASSLSSFGPSETQY
TRBV2	TRBJ1-2	ASSDGTYCGYT
TRBV6-1	TRBJ1-6	ASSRQGVGSPLH
TRBV24-1	TRBJ2-1	ATSDPRQGREQF
TRBV4-1	TRBJ2-1	ASSQPMDRDVYNEQF
TRBV10-3	TRBJ1-2	AISSGQRLGDYGYT
TRBV25-1	TRBJ2-2	ASSYGGRVGLSGTGELF
TRBV2	TRBJ2-1	ASSVGGGPFDEQF
TRBV12-3/TRBV12-4	TRBJ1-2	ASRGVGIMNYGYT
TRBV20-1	TRBJ1-4	SARDRGGNEKLF